The 30 T cell receptor beta chains in this list originate from one sample, sequenced in a study of tumor-infiltrating lymphocytes in primary liver carcinoma. With a constant-region primer, TCR beta cDNA was made from around 520 ng of total RNA. Slightly modified ARM-PCR served as the procedure for the TCR beta libraries. These libraries came from three rounds of nested multiplex PCR. The study ran its first two PCR rounds for roughly 11 cycles each, using TRBV1-TRBV30 forward primers and a C-beta reverse primer. TCRdb reprocessed the multiplex PCR reads via MiXCR and lists one record per CDR3 protein. Here the sample spans around 330,000 distinct CDR3 sequences, about 60% being singletons. Unsorted whole blood yielded the blood RNA, and germline DNA was also extracted. The specimen sequenced was peripheral blood. The receptors come from a man between 35 and 55 years old with primary liver carcinoma and hepatitis B virus infection.

This clonotype was recorded once. The chain has TRBV7-9 and TRBJ2-3; D is perhaps TRBD2 (5 bases). Looked up from germline, CDR1 is SEHNR and CDR2 is FQNEAQ (reference sequence). This CDR3 comprises 16 residues. Trimming left V 4 bases short and J 2 bases short, with 16 bases between. The CDR3 nucleotides read TGTGCCAGCAGCTCAGCCGCCCAGCGGAACACAGATACGCAGTATTTT. This translates into CASSSAAQRNTDTQYF. The entire variable domain, with the rest obtained from reference TRBV7-9 and TRBJ2-3, is as follows: DTGVSQNPRHKITKRGQNVTFRCDPISEHNRLYWYRQTLGQGPEFLTYFQNEAQLEKSRLLSDRFSAERPKGSFSTLEIQRTEQGDSAMYLCASSSAAQRNTDTQYFGPGTRLTVL.

With respect to this clonotype: With a much larger clone just one base away, this may be a read error. This chain uses TRBV4-2 with TRBJ1-4, with TRBD1 matching over 7 bases. Germline CDR1 reads LGHNA; CDR2 reads YNFKEQ. V lost 5 bases and J lost 3; bases outside the gene matches: 9. The CDR3 is 16 residues long. CDR3 region: CASSWQPGQPNEKLFF. Written as DNA, the CDR3 is TGTGCCAGCAGCTGGCAACCGGGACAGCCTAATGAAAAACTGTTTTTT.

In regard to this clonotype: The CDR3 carries no conserved terminal phenylalanine or tryptophan, so it likely arises from a read error. The V call is TRBV11-2, the J call TRBJ2-7; D remains unclear. Germline assignment: CDR1 SGHAT and CDR2 FQNNGV. This CDR3 contains 13 residues. V lost 3 bases to trimming and J lost 3 bases, with 9 bases between them. This CDR3 is CASSLAPFYEQYL. Written as DNA, the CDR3 is TGTGCCAGCAGCTTGGCGCCATTCTACGAGCAGTACTTA.

About this clonotype: At one of its ends the junction is not consistent with the germline gene, which may arise from a read error. The gene calls are TRBV4-2 and TRBJ2-1; D is perhaps TRBD1 or TRBD2 (6 bases each). Germline lookup yields CDR1 LGHNA and CDR2 YNFKEQ. This CDR3 comprises 17 residues. The chain's CDR3 is CASSQGYRDCRADEQFF. In DNA, the CDR3 is TGTGCCAGCAGCCAAGGCTACAGGGACTGCCGAGCCGATGAGCAGTTTTTC.

The table lists this clonotype with a few counts. The chain employs TRBV5-8 and TRBJ2-3; D might be TRBD1 or TRBD2, each matching 5 bases. Germline loops: CDR1 SGHTS, CDR2 YDEGEE. CDR3 size: 15 residues. V gave up 10 bases and J gave up 2 bases, with 20 bases separating them. The CDR3 loop reads CAATLGERNTDTQYF. CDR3 nucleotide sequence: TGTGCCGCTACCCTGGGGGAGCGTAACACAGATACGCAGTATTTT.

The chain carries TRBV12-3 or TRBV12-4 and TRBJ2-3; TRBD1 matches 8 bases. The CDR3 has 14 amino acids. The V and J ends lost 8 bases and 4 bases, in that order; junction bases with no gene match: 8. For the CDR3, the DNA is TGTGCCAGCCCGACGGACAGGGCGTCAGATACGCAGTATTTT. The encoded protein is CASPTDRASDTQYF.

About this clonotype itself: Given the absence of the conserved phenylalanine or tryptophan at the CDR3 end, a read error is likely. The rearrangement links TRBV11-2 to TRBJ2-1; TRBD1 agrees at 8 bases. Germline V lookup: CDR1 SGHAT, CDR2 FQNNGV. With V trimmed by 1 base and J by 9 bases, 11 bases remained unmatched. The CDR3 is 16 residues long. CDR3 sequence (DNA): TGTGCCAGCAGCTTAGTCAGGGGGCGAGGGATCAGTGAGCAGTTCTTG. Translating it yields CASSLVRGRGISEQFL.

The gene calls are TRBV28 and TRBJ2-1, with 7 bases matching TRBD1. Per germline, CDR1 MDHEN and CDR2 SYDVKM. The CDR3 sequence is 15 residues long. V gave up 5 bases and J gave up 0 bases; unmatched junction bases: 4. The CDR3 loop reads CASSKQGSSYNEQFF. CDR3 DNA sequence: TGTGCCAGCAGTAAACAGGGGAGCTCCTACAATGAGCAGTTCTTC.

A remark on this clonotype: This may be a read error: a much more frequent sequence differs by one nucleotide. The rearrangement links TRBV6-2 or TRBV6-3 to TRBJ2-7; tentative D call: TRBD1 (5 bases). The germline V gene encodes CDR1 MNHEY and CDR2 SVGEGT. The CDR3 consists of 13 residues. The CDR3 sequence: CASVPSGAYERYF. The CDR3 DNA sequence: TGTGCCAGCGTCCCCAGTGGGGCCTACGAGCGGTACTTC.

With regard to this clonotype: Just one base apart from a much larger clone, this may be a read error. This chain joins TRBV6-2 or TRBV6-3 and TRBJ2-5; no clear D. The germline gives CDR1 MNHEY, CDR2 SVGEGT. This CDR3 has 12 amino acids. V was trimmed by 6 bases and J by 4 bases, leaving 9 bases between them. The CDR3 protein is CASRPVLETQYF. The DNA for the CDR3 is TGTGCCAGCAGACCGGTATTAGAGACCCAGTACTTC.

In the case of this clonotype: This may arise from a read error, as a much more abundant clone is one base away. The chain carries TRBV14 and TRBJ1-1; D is undetermined. V shed 0 bases and J shed 6 bases, with 8 bases lying between them. The CDR3 has 13 amino acids. Looked up from germline, CDR1 is SGHDN and CDR2 is FVKESK. CDR3 DNA: TGTGCCAGCAGCCAAGATCTGGTAGCTGAAGCTTTCTTT. Protein product: CASSQDLVAEAFF.

This chain uses TRBV6-6 with TRBJ1-2; no definite D call. V lost 2 bases to trimming and J lost 2 bases, with 9 bases between them. Germline values: CDR1 MNHNY, CDR2 SVGAGI (reference sequence). This CDR3 spans 14 amino acids. CDR3 coding DNA: TGTGCCAGCAGTTACCAACTAGTGAACTATGGCTACACCTTC. Amino acids: CASSYQLVNYGYTF.

Comments on this clonotype: A junction end diverges from the germline sequence, so it may reflect a read error. This chain connects TRBV29-1 to TRBJ2-2, with D maybe TRBD1 (5 bases). The CDR3 covers 15 residues. Looked up from germline, CDR1 is SQVTM and CDR2 is ANQGSEA. This CDR3 is CSALIGHPNTVELFF. CDR3 sequence (DNA): TGCAGCGCCCTGATTGGACATCCGAACACCGTGGAGCTGTTTTTT.

The V call is TRBV14, the J call TRBJ2-7, with TRBD1 matching 12 bases. From germline, CDR1 is SGHDN and CDR2 FVKESK. J lost 7 bases, V lost 3 bases, and 10 bases had no gene match. CDR3 length equals 16 residues. In DNA form, the CDR3 reads TGTGCCAGCAGCCAGACTGGGACAGGGGGCACTGAGGAGCAGTACTTC. It encodes CASSQTGTGGTEEQYF.

In the case of this clonotype: Given a much more abundant clone one base away, this may be a read error. The V and J genes are TRBV12-3 or TRBV12-4 and TRBJ2-1; tentative D call: TRBD2 (7 bases). This CDR3 spans 13 amino acids. Trimming stripped 8 bases from V and 9 bases from J, with 17 bases between. In nucleotides, the CDR3 is TGTGCCAGCCGTCGTGGGGGAGGGGGTGAGCAGTTCTTC. This gives the protein CASRRGGGGEQFF.

This clonotype was seen only a few times. The CDR3 reads CASSYRMNTEAFF. In DNA, the CDR3 is TGTGCCAGCAGTTACCGGATGAACACTGAAGCTTTCTTT. V and J are TRBV6-6 and TRBJ1-1, with D unresolved. The CDR3 has 13 residues. Germline CDR1 MNHNY, CDR2 SVGAGI (reference sequence). The V and J ends lost 2 bases and 0 bases respectively, with 4 bases between them.

This clonotype was recorded many times. J is TRBJ2-2 and V is TRBV11-2; D remains unclear. Trimming shortened V by 1 base and J by 4 bases, and 7 bases separated the two germline ends. There are 14 residues in the CDR3. The germline gives CDR1 SGHAT, CDR2 FQNNGV. The CDR3 reads CASSLGVSTGELFF. The CDR3, as DNA: TGTGCCAGCAGCTTAGGAGTCAGCACCGGGGAGCTGTTTTTT. Using reference TRBV11-2 and TRBJ2-2 for the parts outside the CDR3, the full variable domain is EAGVAQSPRYKIIEKRQSVAFWCNPISGHATLYWYQQILGQGPKLLIQFQNNGVVDDSQLPKDRFSAERLKGVDSTLKIQPAKLEDSAVYLCASSLGVSTGELFFGEGSRLTVL.

The chain has TRBV12-3 or TRBV12-4 and TRBJ2-1; TRBD1 agrees at 7 bases. This CDR3 comprises 15 residues. The V and J ends lost 3 bases and 8 bases, in that order; junction bases with no gene match: 10. CDR3 nucleotide sequence: TGTGCCAGCAGTTTCATAGGGGGCGCGCTTCATGAGCAGTTCTTC. Translation gives CASSFIGGALHEQFF.

This clonotype was seen at least ten times. The chain has TRBV4-3 and TRBJ2-7, with D possibly TRBD1 on 6 matching bases. CDR3 length: 15 residues. Per germline, CDR1 LGHNA and CDR2 YSLEER. Trimming removed 4 bases from V and 1 base from J, with 14 bases in between. The CDR3 coding sequence is TGCGCCAGCAGCCTCAGACACACAGGGTCCTACGAGCAGTACTTC. Amino acids: CASSLRHTGSYEQYF.

Concerning this clonotype itself: Just one base apart from a much larger clone, this may be a read error. The rearrangement joins TRBV5-4 to TRBJ2-1, with D maybe TRBD2 (6 bases). CDR1 is SGHNT, CDR2 YYREEE, per germline (reference sequence). The CDR3 covers 13 residues. The CDR3 spells CAYTSIREKEQSF. The CDR3 DNA sequence: TGTGCCTATACCTCGATACGGGAGAAGGAGCAGTCCTTC.

V is TRBV28 and J is TRBJ2-2; no reliable D call. This CDR3 has 12 amino acids. Trimming removed 2 bases at V and 6 bases at J, with 4 bases between. The germline V gene has CDR1 MDHEN and CDR2 SYDVKM. The CDR3 region has the DNA TGTGCCAGCAGTTTAGCGGCCGGGGAGCTGTTTTTT. Amino acid sequence: CASSLAAGELFF.

As concerns this clonotype: This sequence may be a read error, since a much larger clone differs from it by one base. The rearrangement links TRBV6-5 to TRBJ1-1, with D tentatively TRBD1 (5 bases). CDR1 is MNHEY, CDR2 SVGAGI, per germline. V was trimmed by 2 bases and J by 4 bases, leaving 14 bases between them. CDR3 length equals 15 residues. CDR3 residues: CASSYRGVEGTEAFF. CDR3 nucleotide sequence: TGTGCCAGCAGTTACAGGGGAGTCGAGGGCACTGAAGCTTTCTTT.

On this clonotype itself: The junction and the germline gene differ at one end; a read error may be behind it. V is TRBV7-8 and J is TRBJ2-6, with 8 bases identical to TRBD1. CDR1 SGHVS and CDR2 FQNEAQ come from the germline V gene. The CDR3 totals 15 residues. The CDR3 here is CASSLDTGGSHVLAF. CDR3 nucleotide sequence: TGTGCCAGCAGCTTAGATACAGGGGGATCGCACGTCCTGGCTTTC.

In its sample, this clonotype was seen many times. The chain carries TRBV5-6 and TRBJ2-6, with 7 bases matching TRBD1. With V trimmed by 2 bases and J by 4 bases, 6 bases remained unmatched. CDR3 length: 16 residues. CDR1 is SGHDT and CDR2 is YYEEEE in the germline V gene. The CDR3 DNA follows: TGTGCCAGCAGCTTTCGAGGGGGCGCCGGGGCCAACGTCCTGACTTTC. Translation: CASSFRGGAGANVLTF.

This chain uses TRBV5-8 with TRBJ2-1, with 9 bases aligning to TRBD1. The germline CDR1 and CDR2 sequences are SGHTS and YDEGEE. The CDR3 runs to 16 residues. Losses at the gene ends were 0 bases for V and 8 bases for J; bases not matched to a gene: 9. In DNA form, the CDR3 reads TGTGCCAGCAGCTTGGCCGGTGGACAGGGGAACCATGAGCAGTTCTTC. This translates into CASSLAGGQGNHEQFF.

To note about this clonotype: A much bigger clone sits one base away, suggesting this may be a read error. V gene TRBV6-6 combines with J gene TRBJ2-7, with D possibly matching TRBD1 (6 bases). The V end lost 5 bases, the J end lost 5 bases, and 16 bases lay between the germline ends. In germline, CDR1 is MNHNY, CDR2 SVGAGI (reference sequence). CDR3 size: 14 residues. In DNA, the CDR3 is TGTGCCAGCAGTCAGATAGGGGGAGCCCACGAGCAGTACTTC. Protein product: CASSQIGGAHEQYF.

A word on this clonotype: This may arise from a read error, as a much more abundant clone is one base away. The final CDR3 position lacks the conserved phenylalanine or tryptophan, pointing to a likely read error. This sequence joins TRBV6-6 and TRBJ2-3, with D perhaps TRBD2 (8 bases). There are 16 residues in the CDR3. Trimming removed 6 bases from V and 6 bases from J, with 22 bases in between. CDR1 MNHNY and CDR2 SVGAGI come from the germline V gene (reference sequence). CDR3 sequence reads: CASRRTGSAGGDTQYL. The CDR3 coding sequence is TGTGCCAGCAGGAGGACAGGCAGCGCGGGAGGCGATACGCAGTATTTA.

Turning to this clonotype: A read error may be the cause here, since a much bigger clone is one base away. The chain combines TRBV12-3 or TRBV12-4 with TRBJ1-5; D uncertain. V was pared by 2 bases and J by 7 bases, with 18 bases between. The CDR3 runs 16 residues. CDR3 in DNA: TGTGCCAGCAGTTTACGCAGGAGGCGGGTTACGCAGCCCCAGCATTTT. Its protein product is CASSLRRRRVTQPQHF.

Remarks on this clonotype: This may be a read error: a much more frequent sequence differs by one nucleotide. CDR3 sequence (DNA): TGCGTCAGCAGCCTAAATAGGGGTTGGGGAAACACCATATATTTT. This encodes CVSSLNRGWGNTIYF. J is TRBJ1-3 and V is TRBV4-1, with D maybe TRBD1 (5 bases). Per the germline V gene, CDR1 is MGHRA and CDR2 is YSYEKL. The CDR3 totals 15 residues.

A remark on this clonotype: A much larger clonotype is one base distant, so this may be a read error. This sequence joins TRBV29-1 and TRBJ1-1; TRBD1 matches at 7 bases. The CDR3 runs to 11 residues. Germline V gives CDR1 SQVTM, CDR2 ANQGSEA. Written as DNA, the CDR3 is TGCTGCGTGACAGGGTTAGGGCGAGCTTTCTTT. It yields the protein CCVTGLGRAFF.